The present TCR beta chain was sequenced within a study of T cells after yellow fever vaccination. This CDR3 contains 15 residues. Trimming took off 0 bases at V and 8 bases at J, with 15 bases between the two ends. Germline loops: CDR1 SGHRS, CDR2 YFSETQ. A universal primer site and UMIs were added as TCR cDNA was made by 5'RACE template switching. TCRdb reprocessed the 5' RACE reads via MiXCR and lists one record per CDR3 protein. This table holds 500,000 to 550,000 distinct CDR3 sequences, around a fifth found once. This clonotype showed up just a few times. The sample was PBMCs, taken about 21 days after the first yellow fever vaccination. The chain carries TRBV5-1 and TRBJ2-4; perhaps TRBD1 as D (6 bases). The receptor was derived from a man between 18 and 35 years old who received the YFV17D yellow fever vaccine. The CDR3: CASSLALQGGDIQYF. The CDR3 DNA reads as TGCGCCAGCAGCTTGGCCCTACAGGGTGGGGACATTCAGTACTTC.